A selection of T cell receptor beta chains follows, all from one sample in a study of cytomegalovirus exposure and HLA in healthy donors. This table comes from immunoSEQ multiplex PCR, and its TCRdb copy is limited to in-frame clones, with some not included. The sample contains some 180,000 clones, around 75% of which appear only once. Sequenced: PBMCs. These receptors originate from a male donor in good health and CMV-seronegative. CDR3s include the opening cysteine and the closing phenylalanine or tryptophan. A D gene is named only where the DNA matches it firmly. Some rows have no size entry. The others give once, few or many, or a class for an expanded clone.

J gene | D gene | clone size | V gene | CDR3 protein | CDR3 DNA
TRBJ2-1 | NA | NA | TRBV5-1 | CASSLAGTYNEQFF | TGCGCCAGCAGCTTGGCCGGGACATACAATGAGCAGTTCTTC
TRBJ1-5 | NA | NA | TRBV19 | CASTLGGNQPQHF | TGTGCCAGTACCCTTGGGGGGAATCAGCCCCAGCATTTT
TRBJ2-4 | NA | few | TRBV2 | CASSDGNRDIQYF | TGTGCCAGCAGTGATGGAAACCGGGACATTCAGTACTTC
TRBJ2-3 | TRBD1 | NA | TRBV6-1 | CASSEWWTGGAYTQYF | TGTGCCAGCAGTGAATGGTGGACAGGGGGCGCTTATACGCAGTATTTT
TRBJ2-5 | TRBD1 | NA | TRBV18 | CASSPRRTGEETQYF | TGTGCCAGCTCACCACGGAGGACAGGGGAAGAGACCCAGTACTTC
TRBJ2-7 | NA | NA | TRBV11-1 | CASSLNAGVVGEQYF | TGTGCCAGCAGCTTAAACGCAGGGGTAGTAGGCGAGCAGTACTTC
TRBJ2-3 | NA | NA | TRBV28 | CASSFLAELTDTQYF | TGTGCCAGCAGTTTTCTGGCGGAACTCACAGATACGCAGTATTTT
TRBJ2-1 | NA | NA | TRBV6-5 | CASSPMRISYNEQFF | TGTGCCAGCAGCCCCATGCGGATCTCCTACAATGAGCAGTTCTTC
TRBJ2-1 | NA | NA | TRBV29-1 | CSVGLIYNEQFF | TGCAGCGTTGGACTCATCTACAATGAGCAGTTCTTC
TRBJ2-5 | TRBD1 | NA | TRBV5-4 | CASSPTGTGAMETQYF | TGTGCCAGCAGCCCGACCGGGACAGGGGCCATGGAGACCCAGTACTTC
TRBJ2-3 | NA | NA | TRBV6-5 | CASRRGSDTQYF | TGTGCCAGCAGAAGAGGTTCAGATACGCAGTATTTT
TRBJ2-4 | TRBD1 | NA | TRBV6-6 | CASSSTGSNFKNIQYF | TGTGCCAGCAGTTCGACAGGGTCTAATTTCAAAAACATTCAGTACTTC
TRBJ2-1 | NA | NA | TRBV6-6 | CASSSLEDEQFF | TGTGCCAGCAGTTCCCTAGAGGATGAGCAGTTCTTC
TRBJ2-3 | NA | NA | TRBV5-1 | CASSLSGSRTDTQYF | TGCGCCAGCAGCTTAAGCGGGTCCCGCACAGATACGCAGTATTTT
TRBJ1-3 | NA | NA | TRBV9 | CASSQGGSPPSGNTIYF | TGTGCCAGCAGCCAGGGAGGCTCTCCCCCTTCTGGAAACACCATATATTTT
TRBJ1-5 | TRBD1 | NA | TRBV27 | CASSSLGQGNQPQHF | TGTGCCAGCAGTTCCTTGGGACAGGGCAATCAGCCCCAGCATTTT
TRBJ2-2 | TRBD1 | NA | TRBV11-2 | CASSLTRGQGETGELFF | TGTGCCAGCAGCTTGACCAGAGGACAGGGCGAAACCGGGGAGCTGTTTTTT
TRBJ2-3 | NA | few | TRBV15 | CATSRDNSDTQYF | TGTGCCACCAGCAGAGATAATTCAGATACGCAGTATTTT
TRBJ1-5 | TRBD1 | NA | TRBV27 | CASSITTGGNQPQHF | TGTGCCAGCAGTATAACCACAGGGGGCAATCAGCCCCAGCATTTT
TRBJ2-1 | TRBD2 | NA | TRBV30 | CAWTLGTIPSRYNEQFF | TGTGCCTGGACCCTCGGGACTATCCCGTCACGTTACAATGAGCAGTTCTTC
TRBJ2-7 | TRBD1 | NA | TRBV27 | CASSWTGRHEQYF | TGTGCCAGCAGTTGGACAGGCCGACACGAGCAGTACTTC
TRBJ1-1 | NA | NA | TRBV19 | CASSIWAGNTEAFF | TGTGCCAGTAGTATATGGGCAGGGAACACTGAAGCTTTCTTT
TRBJ1-1 | NA | NA | TRBV4-3 | CASSQSPGYTEAFF | TGCGCCAGCAGCCAATCTCCAGGCTATACTGAAGCTTTCTTT
TRBJ2-1 | NA | NA | TRBV6-6 | CASSYSKTGYNEQFF | TGTGCCAGCAGTTACTCTAAGACAGGATACAATGAGCAGTTCTTC
TRBJ2-2 | NA | NA | TRBV19 | CASSIYGQTGELFF | TGTGCCAGTAGTATATATGGACAAACCGGGGAGCTGTTTTTT
TRBJ2-1 | NA | NA | TRBV28 | CASSLGQGRIDEQFF | TGTGCCAGCAGTTTGGGGCAGGGGAGAATAGATGAGCAGTTCTTC
TRBJ1-1 | NA | NA | TRBV28 | CASSLEGASSTEAFF | TGTGCCAGCAGTCTCGAAGGGGCCTCGAGCACTGAAGCTTTCTTT
TRBJ2-1 | NA | NA | TRBV6-5 | CASSSREITYNEQFF | TGTGCCAGCAGTTCGAGGGAGATTACCTACAATGAGCAGTTCTTC
TRBJ2-2 | TRBD1 | few | TRBV6-6 | CAIRQGATKGGELFF | TGTGCCATACGACAGGGGGCTACAAAAGGCGGGGAGCTGTTTTTT
TRBJ2-2 | TRBD1 | few | TRBV7-2 | CASSQDRGGTGELFF | TGTGCCAGCAGCCAAGACAGGGGAGGCACCGGGGAGCTGTTTTTT
TRBJ2-1 | NA | NA | TRBV19 | CASTGYNEQFF | TGTGCCAGTACGGGTTACAATGAGCAGTTCTTC
TRBJ2-2 | NA | NA | TRBV9 | CASSVTGLLTGELFF | TGTGCCAGCAGCGTAACAGGGCTCCTCACCGGGGAGCTGTTTTTT
TRBJ2-4 | NA | few | TRBV19 | CASSRSPGQGKNIQYF | TGTGCCAGTAGTAGGAGCCCGGGGCAGGGGAAAAACATTCAGTACTTC
TRBJ2-7 | NA | few | TRBV28 | CASSLSRYEQYF | TGTGCCAGCAGTTTATCGCGGTACGAGCAGTACTTC
TRBJ2-7 | NA | NA | TRBV11-2 | CASSVNPYEQYF | TGTGCCAGCAGCGTTAATCCCTACGAGCAGTACTTC
TRBJ2-1 | NA | NA | TRBV10-2 | CASSDNAGMGNEQFF | TGCGCCAGCAGTGATAATGCGGGCATGGGCAATGAGCAGTTCTTC
TRBJ2-3 | TRBD2 | NA | TRBV7-9 | CASSGLSGSPAADTQYF | TGTGCCAGCAGCGGTCTTAGCGGGAGCCCCGCCGCAGATACGCAGTATTTT
TRBJ1-5 | TRBD1 | NA | TRBV6-6 | CASSFVGTGIGQPQHF | TGTGCCAGCAGTTTCGTCGGGACAGGGATCGGTCAGCCCCAGCATTTT
TRBJ2-3 | TRBD2 | NA | TRBV5-6 | CASSPTSGITDTQYF | TGTGCCAGCAGCCCGACTAGCGGGATAACAGATACGCAGTATTTT
TRBJ2-7 | NA | NA | TRBV4-1 | CASSQEASAEQYF | TGCGCCAGCAGCCAAGAAGCTAGCGCCGAGCAGTACTTC
TRBJ2-1 | NA | NA | TRBV29-1 | CSVRGNEQFF | TGCAGCGTCAGAGGGAATGAGCAGTTCTTC
TRBJ2-3 | TRBD2 | NA | TRBV4-1 | CASSQTSEGDTQYF | TGCGCCAGCAGCCAGACTAGCGAGGGGGATACGCAGTATTTT